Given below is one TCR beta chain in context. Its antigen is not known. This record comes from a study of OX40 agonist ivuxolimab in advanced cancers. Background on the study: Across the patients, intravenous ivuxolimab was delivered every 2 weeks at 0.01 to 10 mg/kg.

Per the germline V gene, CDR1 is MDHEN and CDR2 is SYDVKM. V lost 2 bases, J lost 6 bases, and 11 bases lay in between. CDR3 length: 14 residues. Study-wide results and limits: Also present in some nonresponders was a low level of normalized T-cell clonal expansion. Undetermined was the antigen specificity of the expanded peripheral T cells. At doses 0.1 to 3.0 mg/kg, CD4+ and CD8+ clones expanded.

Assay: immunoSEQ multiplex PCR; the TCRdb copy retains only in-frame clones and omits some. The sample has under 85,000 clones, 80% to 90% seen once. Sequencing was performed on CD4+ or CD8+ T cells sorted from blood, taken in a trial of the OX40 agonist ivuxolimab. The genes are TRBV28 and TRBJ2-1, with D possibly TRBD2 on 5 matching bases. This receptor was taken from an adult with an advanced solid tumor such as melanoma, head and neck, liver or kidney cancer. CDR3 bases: TGTGCCAGCAGTTTAGGGCCGGCGGGCAATGAGCAGTTCTTC. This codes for CASSLGPAGNEQFF.